The 24 T cell receptor beta chains presented below share a single source sample, sequenced in a study of response to subunit inactivated influenza vaccine. TCRdb reprocessed the RT-PCR reads via MiXCR and lists one record per CDR3 protein. The sample lists about 700,000 distinct CDR3 sequences, around 15% occurring once. This specimen consisted of PBMCs from blood, obtained less than 15 days before vaccination. These receptors all come from a man in his fifties who received an inactivated influenza vaccine.

The rearrangement joins TRBV6-5 to TRBJ2-7; 7 bases are a match to TRBD2. The ends lost 0 bases at V and 3 bases at J; junction bases unmatched: 5. The CDR3 is made up of 15 amino acids. Germline V gene lookup returns CDR1 MNHEY and CDR2 SVGAGI. Here the CDR3 DNA reads TGTGCCAGCAGTTACTCTTTTGGCGGGGGCTACGAGCAGTACTTC. It specifies CASSYSFGGGYEQYF.

The sample holds a few counts of this clonotype. This chain connects TRBV15 to TRBJ2-7, with D hard to call. The V gene's germline CDR1 is LNHNV and CDR2 YYDKDF (reference sequence). The length of the CDR3 is 16 residues. With 1 base removed from V and 2 bases from J, the gap between germline ends came to 15 bases. This CDR3 reads CATSRVPGISTYEQYF. The CDR3 region has the DNA TGTGCCACCAGCAGAGTTCCGGGCATTTCAACCTACGAGCAGTACTTC. Filled out from reference TRBV15 and TRBJ2-7, the complete variable domain reads DAMVIQNPRYQVTQFGKPVTLSCSQTLNHNVMYWYQQKSSQAPKLLFHYYDKDFNNEADTPDNFQSRRPNTSFCFLDIRSPGLGDTAMYLCATSRVPGISTYEQYFGPGTRLTVT.

The table lists this clonotype with a few counts. The CDR3 spells CASSPTPVLSNTEAFF. CDR3 sequence (DNA): TGTGCCAGCAGCCCTACCCCGGTGTTATCGAACACTGAAGCTTTCTTT. The rearrangement uses TRBV7-9 and TRBJ1-1; no definite D call. Trimming pared 5 bases from V and 1 base from J, leaving 17 bases between. Germline CDR1 SEHNR, CDR2 FQNEAQ (reference sequence). The CDR3 is made up of 16 amino acids. Filled out from reference TRBV7-9 and TRBJ1-1, the complete variable domain reads DTGVSQNPRHKITKRGQNVTFRCDPISEHNRLYWYRQTLGQGPEFLTYFQNEAQLEKSRLLSDRFSAERPKGSFSTLEIQRTEQGDSAMYLCASSPTPVLSNTEAFFGQGTRLTVV.

The rearrangement links TRBV5-5 to TRBJ2-1, with 8 bases fitting TRBD1. Germline values: CDR1 SGHKS, CDR2 YYEKEE (reference sequence). CDR3 size: 16 residues. V dropped 4 bases and J dropped 3; count of bases not matched to a gene: 9. CDR3 protein: CASSLRQGAFYNEQFF. The CDR3 bases are TGTGCCAGCAGCCTTCGGCAGGGGGCCTTCTACAATGAGCAGTTCTTC.

This clonotype was recorded a few times. This chain joins TRBV2 and TRBJ1-6; D not certain. Looked up from germline, CDR1 is SNHLY and CDR2 is FYNNEI. This CDR3 contains 12 residues. V lost 7 bases to trimming and J lost 8 bases, with 9 bases between them. CDR3 bases: TGTGCCAGCACCAGGTCCTATTCACCCCTCCACTTT. Residues: CASTRSYSPLHF.

The chain couples TRBV6-5 to TRBJ2-7; 8 nucleotides line up with TRBD1. The CDR3 has 12 residues. Germline V gene lookup returns CDR1 MNHEY and CDR2 SVGAGI. The V segment lost 6 bases and the J segment 4 bases; nucleotides outside the gene matches: 2. This CDR3 reads CASSRDRYEQYF. For the CDR3, the DNA is TGTGCCAGCAGCCGGGACAGGTACGAGCAGTACTTC.

This clonotype has only a few counts. This rearrangement joins TRBV15 to TRBJ2-2, with a possible D match to TRBD2 (6 bases). The V and J ends lost 6 bases and 2 bases respectively, with 13 bases between them. CDR3 length equals 15 residues. CDR1 LNHNV and CDR2 YYDKDF come from the germline V gene (reference sequence). The DNA for the CDR3 is TGTGCCACCAGTCCCGGGGACTTTAACACCGGGGAGCTGTTTTTT. Translating it yields CATSPGDFNTGELFF.

In its sample, this clonotype was seen many times. V and J are TRBV5-1 and TRBJ1-5; 7 nucleotides match TRBD1. V lost 2 bases, J lost 7 bases, and 9 bases stayed unmatched. The CDR3 has 15 amino acids. Germline assignment: CDR1 SGHRS and CDR2 YFSETQ. The CDR3 reads CASSLGGQGDQPQHF. DNA for the CDR3: TGCGCCAGCAGCTTAGGTGGGCAGGGGGACCAGCCCCAGCATTTT.

The chain carries TRBV10-3 and TRBJ2-1; D is perhaps TRBD1 (6 bases). This CDR3 is built from 13 residues. From germline, CDR1 is ENHRY and CDR2 SYGVKD. Trimming cost V 9 bases and J 6 bases, with 15 bases left between them. The CDR3 sequence is CAIRGQGPNEQFF. The CDR3 DNA is TGTGCCATTCGGGGTCAGGGGCCCAATGAGCAGTTCTTC.

The rearrangement links TRBV4-3 to TRBJ2-5; a possible D gene is TRBD2 (5 bases). The CDR3 runs 15 residues. Trimming cost V 0 bases and J 5 bases, with 13 bases left between them. Germline V lookup: CDR1 LGHNA, CDR2 YSLEER. The CDR3 region has the DNA TGCGCCAGCAGCCAAGATCTTCGGGGTTCGGAGACCCAGTACTTC. This sequence encodes CASSQDLRGSETQYF.

Many counts were recorded for this clonotype. The V call is TRBV14, the J call TRBJ2-2, with 7 bases that match TRBD1. Germline V lookup: CDR1 SGHDN, CDR2 FVKESK. Germline trimming cut 5 bases from V and 1 base from J; bases unmatched to any gene: 7. This CDR3 region has 16 residues. The CDR3 is CASSTNRGQNTGELFF. The CDR3, as DNA: TGTGCCAGCAGCACCAACAGGGGTCAGAACACCGGGGAGCTGTTTTTT.

The chain has TRBV5-1 and TRBJ2-7; TRBD2 matches 7 bases. CDR1 and CDR2 (germline): SGHRS, YFSETQ. The CDR3 is made up of 15 amino acids. V shed 0 bases and J 4 bases; nucleotides not matched to a gene: 7. CDR3 nucleotide sequence: TGCGCCAGCAGCTTGGTTGGGACTAACCAATACGAGCAGTACTTC. Amino acids: CASSLVGTNQYEQYF.

This chain links TRBV20-1 with TRBJ2-2; D remains unclear. The CDR3 extends over 16 amino acids. V shed 5 bases and J shed 9 bases, with 25 bases lying between them. Germline-derived CDR1 and CDR2 are DFQATT and SNEGSKA (reference sequence). The CDR3 is CSAPSPTSRLARELFF. CDR3 coding DNA: TGCAGTGCTCCCTCTCCGACGAGTAGATTAGCCCGGGAGCTGTTTTTT.

This clonotype was observed a handful of times. This chain connects TRBV20-1 to TRBJ1-1, with 12 positions matching TRBD1. V dropped 4 bases and J dropped 13; count of bases not matched to a gene: 7. Germline-derived CDR1 and CDR2 are DFQATT and SNEGSKA (reference sequence). This CDR3 region has 12 residues. CDR3 bases: TGCAGTGCTACCGGGACAGGGGGCGCGGGTTTCTTT. Protein: CSATGTGGAGFF.

This clonotype was detected many times. V and J are TRBV12-3 or TRBV12-4 and TRBJ1-1; TRBD1 aligns across 7 bases. The CDR3 runs to 14 residues. The V and J ends lost 5 bases and 6 bases, in that order; junction bases with no gene match: 9. The CDR3 DNA sequence: TGTGCCAGCAGTCGGACAGGCGGATGGGCTGAAGCTTTCTTT. Translated: CASSRTGGWAEAFF.

CDR3 nucleotide sequence: TGCGCCAGCAGCTTTCTCGGGGGCACAAATCAGCCCCAGCATTTT. Translated: CASSFLGGTNQPQHF. V and J are TRBV5-1 and TRBJ1-5; tentative D call: TRBD1 (6 bases). V was clipped by 2 bases and J by 4 bases, with 13 bases between them. There are 15 residues in the CDR3. Germline CDR1 SGHRS, CDR2 YFSETQ.

This clonotype was detected many times. V and J are TRBV7-2 and TRBJ2-7; the D gene is possibly TRBD1 (5 bases). Trimming took off 5 bases at V and 2 bases at J, with 10 bases between the two ends. Germline-derived CDR1 and CDR2 are SGHTA and FQGNSA. The CDR3 is 13 amino acids. The CDR3 protein is CASSPVRAYEQYF. CDR3 sequence (DNA): TGTGCCAGCAGCCCGGTCAGGGCCTACGAGCAGTACTTC.

The CDR3: CASSMGQLKSYEQYF. Here the CDR3 DNA reads TGTGCCAGCAGTATGGGACAGCTGAAATCCTACGAGCAGTACTTC. V gene TRBV12-3 or TRBV12-4 combines with J gene TRBJ2-7; 7 bases are shared with TRBD1. V dropped 5 bases and J dropped 1; count of bases not matched to a gene: 8. This CDR3 has 15 residues.

The CDR3 reads CASSLEGIADTQYF. CDR3 coding DNA: TGTGCCAGCAGTTTAGAGGGGATCGCAGATACGCAGTATTTT. V gene TRBV28 combines with J gene TRBJ2-3; possibly TRBD1 or TRBD2 for D (5 bases each). V was cut by 2 bases and J by 4 bases, with 10 bases left in between. Germline values: CDR1 MDHEN, CDR2 SYDVKM. The CDR3 has 14 amino acids.

With regard to this clonotype: One end of the junction varies from germline; a read error may be responsible. This rearrangement joins TRBV20-1 to TRBJ2-5, with D unclear. This CDR3 comprises 11 residues. Germline-derived CDR1 and CDR2 are DFQATT and SNEGSKA (reference sequence). CDR3 sequence: CSDEYQESQYF. CDR3 coding DNA: TGCAGTGACGAGTACCAAGAGTCCCAGTACTTC.

This clonotype appeared a few times. V usage is TRBV28 and J usage is TRBJ1-5; perhaps TRBD1 as D (5 bases). The CDR3 contains 13 residues. V lost 6 bases and J lost 7, with 13 bases in between. Germline CDR1 is MDHEN and CDR2 is SYDVKM. This CDR3 reads CASRSGRGQPQHF. The CDR3 bases are TGTGCCAGCAGATCAGGGCGCGGCCAGCCCCAGCATTTT.

This clonotype was counted at least ten times. The gene calls are TRBV2 and TRBJ1-1; tentative D call: TRBD1 (6 bases). V gave up 9 bases and J gave up 3 bases, with 11 bases separating them. Germline V lookup: CDR1 SNHLY, CDR2 FYNNEI. The CDR3 runs to 12 residues. CDR3 bases: TGTGCCAGGCAGGGGTCCCACACTGAAGCTTTCTTT. Amino acids: CARQGSHTEAFF.

The chain joins TRBV24-1 to TRBJ2-3; TRBD2 aligns across 10 bases. From germline, CDR1 is KGHDR and CDR2 SFDVKD. J gave up 2 bases and V 6 bases, and 7 bases lay outside the gene matches. The CDR3 contains 16 residues. This CDR3 reads CATSISSGGPTDTQYF. In DNA form, the CDR3 reads TGTGCCACCAGTATATCTAGCGGGGGCCCCACAGATACGCAGTATTTT.

This clonotype was detected only a few times. At one end, the junction sequence differs from germline, possibly due to a read error. This rearrangement joins TRBV7-7 to TRBJ2-7; D is uncertain. The CDR3 length is 14 residues. Germline values: CDR1 SSHAT, CDR2 FNYEAQ (reference sequence). CDR3: CASSLDIGSYEQYF. The DNA of the CDR3 is TGTGCTAGCAGCTTAGACATCGGCTCCTACGAGCAGTACTTC.